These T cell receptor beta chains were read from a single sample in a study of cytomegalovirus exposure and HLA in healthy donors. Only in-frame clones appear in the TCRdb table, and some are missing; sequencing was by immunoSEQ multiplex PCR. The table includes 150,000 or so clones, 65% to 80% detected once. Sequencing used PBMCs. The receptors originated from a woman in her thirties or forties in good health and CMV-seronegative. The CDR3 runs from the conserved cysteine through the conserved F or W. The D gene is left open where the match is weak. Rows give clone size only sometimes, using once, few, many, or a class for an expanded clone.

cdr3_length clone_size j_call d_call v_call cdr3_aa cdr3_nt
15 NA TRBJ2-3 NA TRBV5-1 CASSLDGRGLATQYF TGCGCCAGCAGCTTGGATGGTAGGGGGTTAGCTACGCAGTATTTT
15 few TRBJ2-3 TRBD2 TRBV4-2 CASSPGEGGTDTQYF TGTGCCAGCAGCCCGGGGGAGGGTGGCACAGATACGCAGTATTTT
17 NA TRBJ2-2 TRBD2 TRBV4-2 CASSQGTSGSYTGELFF TGTGCCAGCAGCCAAGGTACTAGCGGGTCTTACACCGGGGAGCTGTTTTTT
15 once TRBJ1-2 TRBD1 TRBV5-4 CASSPGDREIYGYTF TGTGCCAGCAGCCCTGGGGACAGGGAAATCTATGGCTACACCTTC
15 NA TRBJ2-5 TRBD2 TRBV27 CASSLRTSPRETQYF TGTGCCAGCAGTTTAAGGACTAGTCCGAGGGAGACCCAGTACTTC
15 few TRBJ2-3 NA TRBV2 CASRLNRAGTDTQYF TGTGCCAGCAGACTGAACAGGGCCGGCACAGATACGCAGTATTTT
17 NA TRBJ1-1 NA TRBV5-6 CASSLGPPLGGNTEAFF TGTGCCAGCAGCTTGGGGCCGCCCTTGGGGGGGAACACTGAAGCTTTCTTT
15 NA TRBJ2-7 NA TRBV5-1 CASSLAPGMNNEQYF TGCGCCAGCAGCTTGGCCCCGGGAATGAACAACGAGCAGTACTTC
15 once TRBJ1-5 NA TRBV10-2 CASSVGGKTNQPQHF TGCGCCAGCAGTGTAGGGGGAAAAACTAATCAGCCCCAGCATTTT
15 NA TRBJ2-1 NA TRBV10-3 CAISEGKNSYNEQFF TGTGCCATCAGTGAGGGCAAGAACTCCTACAATGAGCAGTTCTTC
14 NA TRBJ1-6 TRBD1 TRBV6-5 CASTRDSTSSPLHF TGTGCCAGCACCCGGGACAGTACTTCTTCACCCCTCCACTTT
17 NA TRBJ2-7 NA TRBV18 CASSLSKRIATSYEQYF TGTGCCAGCTCACTCTCAAAACGAATAGCCACTTCTTACGAGCAGTACTTC
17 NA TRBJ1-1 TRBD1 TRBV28 CASSSTENRGMNTEAFF TGTGCCAGCAGCAGCACCGAGAACAGGGGCATGAACACTGAAGCTTTCTTT
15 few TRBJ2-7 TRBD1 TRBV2 CASRVGTGVWGKQYF TGTGCCAGCAGAGTCGGGACAGGCGTCTGGGGGAAGCAGTACTTC
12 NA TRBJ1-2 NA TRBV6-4 CASSDSPGTYTF TGTGCCAGCAGTGACTCCCCCGGTACCTACACCTTC